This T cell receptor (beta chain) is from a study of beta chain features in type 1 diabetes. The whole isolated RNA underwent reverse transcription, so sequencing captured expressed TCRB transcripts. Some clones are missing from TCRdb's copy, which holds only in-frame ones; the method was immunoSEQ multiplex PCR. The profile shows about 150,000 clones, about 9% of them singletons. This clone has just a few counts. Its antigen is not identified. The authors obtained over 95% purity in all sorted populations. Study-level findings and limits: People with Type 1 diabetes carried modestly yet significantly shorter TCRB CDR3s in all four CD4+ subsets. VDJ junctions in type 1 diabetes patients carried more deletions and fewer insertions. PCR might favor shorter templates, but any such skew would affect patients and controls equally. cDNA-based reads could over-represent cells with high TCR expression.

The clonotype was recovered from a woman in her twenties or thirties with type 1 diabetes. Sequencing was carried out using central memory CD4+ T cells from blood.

The chain's CDR3 is CASSTGTGIYTQYF. The CDR3 DNA is TGTGCCAGCAGTACCGGGACAGGGATCTATACGCAGTATTTT. The J gene is TRBJ2-3, the V gene TRBV5-6, with 9 bases lining up with TRBD1. This CDR3 has 14 residues. Looked up from germline, CDR1 is SGHDT and CDR2 is YYEEEE. After removal of 5 bases from V and 7 bases from J, the junction contained 8 bases not matched to a gene.